This T cell receptor (beta chain) is from a study of blood T cell repertoires in COVID-19. Whole-study context: Collection of acute and convalescent COVID-19 samples took place in the United States, Italy and Spain. T cells, B-cell-depleted T cells, or PBMCs supplied cDNA or gDNA.

The CDR3 extends over 14 amino acids. The germline V gene has CDR1 SGHTA and CDR2 FQGTGA. Trimming at V came to 6 bases and at J to 0 bases, leaving 5 bases not matched to a gene. Points on this clone: Within the sample, other DNA sequences also encode this same CDR3.

Original handling: Amplification with reference gene primers provided the estimates of nucleated cell counts. Generated by immunoSEQ multiplex PCR, the TCRdb table keeps only in-frame clones and is missing some. The DNA was the basis for D and trimming; V, J and clone size are from that table. This sample has roughly 75,000 clones, with roughly 80% found just once. Sequenced input: peripheral blood. The receptor comes from a man aged 50 to 59 with COVID-19, enrolled during active disease. This chain links TRBV7-3 with TRBJ2-7; 7 nucleotides match TRBD1. CDR3 coding DNA: TGTGCCAGCAGTCCCAGGGGGAGCTCCTACGAGCAGTACTTC. Its protein is CASSPRGSSYEQYF.